Reported below is one T cell receptor beta chain. Its specificity is unknown. Produced via immunoSEQ multiplex PCR; TCRdb's table is partial and in-frame only. The sample yields 40,000 to 60,000 clones, 65% to 85% seen once. V shed 4 bases and J 4 bases; nucleotides not matched to a gene: 4. This CDR3 spans 13 amino acids. Per germline, CDR1 SGHDT and CDR2 YYEEEE. This sample was taken from a study of T cell responses to AZD1222 COVID-19 vaccine. Study-wide results and limits: Repertoire sampling was restricted to post-peak T cell response timepoints. Recipients of AZD1222 seropositive at baseline numbered only 5 to 7. The CD4 TCRs associated with vaccination extended across spike and predominated at 160-218 and 743-854. Females made up more of the donors, who were largely white British, and clonal diversity may have come out too low.

Sample: peripheral blood, taken on day 0 of MenACWY control vaccination. The clonotype was recovered from an adult in good health. The chain links TRBV5-6 to TRBJ1-2; 7 nucleotides line up with TRBD1. CDR3 in amino acids: CASSSGTAYGYTF. The CDR3, as DNA: TGTGCCAGCAGCAGCGGGACAGCCTATGGCTACACCTTC.